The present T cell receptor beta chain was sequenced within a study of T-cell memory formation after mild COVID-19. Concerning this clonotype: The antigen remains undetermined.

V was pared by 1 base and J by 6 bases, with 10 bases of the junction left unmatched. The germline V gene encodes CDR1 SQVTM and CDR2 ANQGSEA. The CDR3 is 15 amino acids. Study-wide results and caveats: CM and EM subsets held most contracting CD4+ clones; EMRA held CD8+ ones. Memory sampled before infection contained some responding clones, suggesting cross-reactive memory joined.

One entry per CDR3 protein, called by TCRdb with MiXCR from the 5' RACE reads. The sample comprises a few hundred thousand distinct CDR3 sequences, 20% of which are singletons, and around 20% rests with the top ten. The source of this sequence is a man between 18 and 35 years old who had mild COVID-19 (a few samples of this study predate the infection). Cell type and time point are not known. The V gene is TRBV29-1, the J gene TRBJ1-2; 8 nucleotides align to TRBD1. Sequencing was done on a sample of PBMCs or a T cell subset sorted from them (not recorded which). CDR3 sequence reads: CSVEGATGAEDGYTF. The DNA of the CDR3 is TGCAGCGTTGAAGGTGCGACAGGGGCGGAGGATGGCTACACCTTC.